This T cell receptor (beta chain) was captured in a study of T cell responses to AZD1222 COVID-19 vaccine. The V segment lost 6 bases and the J segment 8 bases; nucleotides outside the gene matches: 24. Looked up from germline, CDR1 is MNHNY and CDR2 is SVGAGI (reference sequence). The CDR3 is made up of 20 amino acids. Regarding this clone: No antigen is known for it.

Assay used: immunoSEQ multiplex PCR; TCRdb lists only in-frame clones, some missing. The sample yields approximately 94,000 clones, approximately 90% seen once. General study points: A reported finding is that nearly half of spike-specific TCRs target unmutated variant regions.

This receptor was taken from an adult in good health. This rearrangement joins TRBV6-6 to TRBJ2-3; 12 nucleotides line up with TRBD2. The specimen comprised peripheral blood, sampled on day 0 of AZD1222 vaccination. CDR3 coding DNA: TGTGCCAGCAGCTTAAGAGCTGCTAGCGGGAGGGCCCGGACGACTGCTACGCAGTATTTT. Residues: CASSLRAASGRARTTATQYF.